The entry below describes one T cell receptor beta chain. Its specificity is not known. The data were obtained in a study of cytomegalovirus exposure and HLA in healthy donors. The study, taken as a whole, reports: Fewer N-insertions than the approximately 610-donor mean were reportedly shown by an Asian-associated ancestry cluster in a later analysis. Most TCR sequences showed up rarely, but some public TCRs showed up in many donors.

The PCR made use of 60 Vbeta and 13 Jbeta primers. Assay: immunoSEQ multiplex PCR; the TCRdb copy retains only in-frame clones and omits some. The sample has roughly 84,000 clones, roughly 80% seen once. V lost 6 bases to trimming and J lost 0 bases, with 14 bases between them. Germline CDR1 MNHEY, CDR2 SVGAGI. The CDR3 runs 15 residues. The rearrangement links TRBV6-5 to TRBJ1-2; maybe TRBD1 (6 bases). The receptor was derived from a human donor in good health. Sequencing was performed on PBMCs. The CDR3 here is CASRDRDTANYGYTF. The DNA of the CDR3 is TGTGCCAGCAGGGATCGGGACACAGCTAACTATGGCTACACCTTC.